The rows below give T cell receptor beta chains drawn from one sample of a study of blood T cells in healthy people across ages. Using its own MiXCR run on the 5' RACE reads, TCRdb lists one record per CDR3 protein. Of some 700,000 distinct CDR3 sequences listed, about 42% are singletons. Sample: blood. These TCRs come from a woman aged 55 to 70 in good health. CDR3s include the opening cysteine and the closing phenylalanine or tryptophan. Each record gives: clone size, D gene, V gene, J gene, CDR3 protein, CDR3 DNA. A D gene is named only where the DNA matches it firmly. Clone size is shown for a subset of rows, as once, few, many or a class of expanded clone.

-	-	TRBV12-3/TRBV12-4	TRBJ2-1	CASRLLDRYNEQFF	TGTGCCAGCAGATTACTCGACAGATACAATGAGCAGTTCTTC
-	TRBD1	TRBV9	TRBJ2-7	CASSEGTGGSYEQYF	TGTGCCAGCAGCGAAGGGACAGGGGGCTCCTACGAGCAGTACTTC
-	-	TRBV7-8	TRBJ2-4	CASSPGDGKKDIQYF	TGTGCCAGCAGCCCCGGGGACGGGAAGAAGGACATTCAGTACTTC
-	-	TRBV7-3	TRBJ2-1	CASSLSAATGDEQFF	TGTGCCAGCAGCTTAAGTGCAGCGACGGGCGATGAGCAGTTCTTC
few	-	TRBV28	TRBJ2-5	CASSLWGSQYQETQYF	TGTGCCAGCAGTTTATGGGGCAGCCAGTACCAAGAGACCCAGTACTTC
-	TRBD1	TRBV20-1	TRBJ2-7	CSARGTGQSYEQYF	TGCAGTGCTAGAGGGACGGGACAGTCTTACGAGCAGTACTTC
-	-	TRBV6-1	TRBJ2-1	CASNGPTHEQFF	TGTGCCAGCAACGGGCCCACCCATGAGCAGTTCTTC
few	-	TRBV5-1	TRBJ2-3	CASSSGEGFVDTQYF	TGCGCCAGCAGCTCCGGTGAGGGCTTTGTAGATACGCAGTATTTT
-	-	TRBV27	TRBJ1-5	CASSLRQGPQPQHF	TGTGCCAGCAGTTTACGGCAGGGCCCTCAGCCCCAGCATTTT
medium-sized	TRBD1	TRBV9	TRBJ2-3	CASRATGGTLDTQYF	TGTGCCAGCAGGGCGACAGGGGGTACGCTAGATACGCAGTATTTT
few	TRBD2	TRBV24-1	TRBJ2-1	CATSASGLAGGNEQFF	TGTGCCACCAGTGCCTCCGGACTAGCGGGAGGCAATGAGCAGTTCTTC
-	-	TRBV7-2	TRBJ2-5	CASSFAGMTEQYF	TGTGCCAGCAGCTTTGCAGGGATGACTGAGCAGTACTTC
-	-	TRBV7-9	TRBJ1-1	CASSDQGPGGAFF	TGTGCCAGCAGCGACCAGGGTCCGGGAGGGGCTTTCTTT
-	TRBD1	TRBV29-1	TRBJ1-1	CSAAVQTGSATEAFF	TGCAGCGCCGCGGTTCAGACAGGGAGTGCCACTGAAGCTTTCTTT
-	TRBD1	TRBV7-6	TRBJ1-5	CASSFGQGLNQPQHF	TGTGCCAGCAGCTTCGGACAGGGCCTCAATCAGCCCCAGCATTTT
-	TRBD2	TRBV12-3/TRBV12-4	TRBJ2-7	CASSSSGGGYEQYF	TGTGCCAGCAGTTCCAGCGGGGGGGGTTACGAGCAGTACTTC
few	-	TRBV12-5	TRBJ1-5	CASGRPGHLNQPQHF	TGTGCTAGTGGACGTCCGGGACACCTCAATCAGCCCCAGCATTTT
-	-	TRBV15	TRBJ1-1	CATSRQGIGNTEAFF	TGTGCCACCAGCAGACAGGGAATTGGCAACACTGAAGCTTTCTTT
-	TRBD2	TRBV29-1	TRBJ2-5	CSVETSACETQYF	TGCAGCGTTGAAACTAGCGCGTGCGAGACCCAGTACTTC
-	-	TRBV11-1	TRBJ1-1	CASSLGTAIEAFF	TGTGCCAGCAGCTTAGGGACGGCGATTGAAGCTTTCTTT
many	-	TRBV11-2	TRBJ2-3	CASSPRRSTDTQYF	TGTGCCAGCAGTCCGCGGCGAAGCACAGATACGCAGTATTTT
-	TRBD1	TRBV18	TRBJ1-4	CASSTDRVGVRGKLFF	TGTGCCAGCTCAACGGACAGGGTAGGGGTTCGTGGAAAACTGTTTTTT